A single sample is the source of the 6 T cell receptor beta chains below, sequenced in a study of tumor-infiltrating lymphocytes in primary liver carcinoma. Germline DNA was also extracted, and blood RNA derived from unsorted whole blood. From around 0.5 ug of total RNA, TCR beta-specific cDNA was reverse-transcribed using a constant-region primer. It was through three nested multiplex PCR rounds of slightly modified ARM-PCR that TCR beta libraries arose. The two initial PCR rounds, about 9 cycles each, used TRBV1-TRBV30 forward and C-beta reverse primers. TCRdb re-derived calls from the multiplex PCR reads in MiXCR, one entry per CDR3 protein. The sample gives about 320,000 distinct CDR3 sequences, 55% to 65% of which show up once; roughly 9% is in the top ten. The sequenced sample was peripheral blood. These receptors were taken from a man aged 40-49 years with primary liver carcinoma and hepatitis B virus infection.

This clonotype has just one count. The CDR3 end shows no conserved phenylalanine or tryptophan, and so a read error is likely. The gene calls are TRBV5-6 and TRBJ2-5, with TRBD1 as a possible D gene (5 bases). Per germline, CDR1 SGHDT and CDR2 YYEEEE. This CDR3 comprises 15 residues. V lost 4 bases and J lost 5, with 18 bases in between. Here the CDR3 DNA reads TGTGCCAGCAGCCCCAAGGGGATGGGAAGGGAGACCCAGTACTTA. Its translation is CASSPKGMGRETQYL.

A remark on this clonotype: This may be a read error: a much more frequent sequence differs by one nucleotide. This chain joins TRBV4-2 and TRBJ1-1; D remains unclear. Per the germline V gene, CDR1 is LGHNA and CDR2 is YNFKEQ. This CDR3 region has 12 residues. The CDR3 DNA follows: TGTACCAGCAGCCAAGAAGGCACTGAAGCTTTCTTT. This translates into CTSSQEGTEAFF.

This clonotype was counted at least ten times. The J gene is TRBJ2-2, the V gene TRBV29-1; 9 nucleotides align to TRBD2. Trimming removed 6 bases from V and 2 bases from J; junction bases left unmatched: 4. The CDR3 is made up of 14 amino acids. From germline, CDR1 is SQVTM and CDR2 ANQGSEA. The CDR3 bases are TGCAGCGTGCGACTAGCGGCCAACACCGGGGAGCTGTTTTTT. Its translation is CSVRLAANTGELFF.

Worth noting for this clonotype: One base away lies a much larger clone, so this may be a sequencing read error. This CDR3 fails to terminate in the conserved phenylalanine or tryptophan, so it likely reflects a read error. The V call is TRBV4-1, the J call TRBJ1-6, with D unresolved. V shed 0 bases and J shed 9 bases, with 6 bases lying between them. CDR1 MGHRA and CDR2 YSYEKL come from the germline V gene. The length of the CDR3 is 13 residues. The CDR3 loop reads CASSQDERSPLHS. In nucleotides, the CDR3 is TGCGCCAGCAGCCAAGATGAACGTTCACCCCTCCACTCT.

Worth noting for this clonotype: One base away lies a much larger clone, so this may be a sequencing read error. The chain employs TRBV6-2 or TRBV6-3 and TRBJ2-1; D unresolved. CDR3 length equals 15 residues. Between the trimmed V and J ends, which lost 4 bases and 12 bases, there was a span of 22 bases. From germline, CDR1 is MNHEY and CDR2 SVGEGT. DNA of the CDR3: TGTGCCAGCAGTTTACTAACGGACCTTATCCTGGGGCAGTTCTTC. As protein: CASSLLTDLILGQFF.

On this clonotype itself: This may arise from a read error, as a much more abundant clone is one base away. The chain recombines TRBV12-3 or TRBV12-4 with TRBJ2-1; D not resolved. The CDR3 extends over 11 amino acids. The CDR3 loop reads CANSLMDEQFF. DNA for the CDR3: TGTGCCAACAGTTTAATGGATGAGCAGTTCTTC.